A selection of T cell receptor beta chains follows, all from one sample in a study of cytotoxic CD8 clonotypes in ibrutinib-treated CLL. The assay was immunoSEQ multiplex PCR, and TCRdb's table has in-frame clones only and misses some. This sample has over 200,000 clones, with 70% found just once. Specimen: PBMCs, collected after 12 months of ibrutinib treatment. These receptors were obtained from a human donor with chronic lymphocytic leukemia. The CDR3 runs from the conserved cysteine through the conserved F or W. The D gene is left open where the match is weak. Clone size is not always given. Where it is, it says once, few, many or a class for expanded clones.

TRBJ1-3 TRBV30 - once TGTGCCTGGAATAGGGTCGGAAACACCATATATTTT CAWNRVGNTIYF
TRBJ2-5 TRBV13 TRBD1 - TGTGCCAGCAACACTCGGGACAGGGTGTTGCAGACCCAGTACTTC CASNTRDRVLQTQYF
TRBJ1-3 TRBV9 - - TGTGCCAGCAGCGTAGAATGGTCTGGAAACACCATATATTTT CASSVEWSGNTIYF
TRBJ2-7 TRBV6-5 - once TGTGCCAGCAGTTTAAGCGGCGCCTACGAGCAGTACTTC CASSLSGAYEQYF
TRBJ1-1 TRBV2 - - TGTGCCAGCCGCGGGGGGCCTGCTGAAGCTTTCTTT CASRGGPAEAFF
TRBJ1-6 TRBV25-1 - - TGTGCCAGCAGTCTTCCAGGGCGGAATTCACCCCTCCACTTT CASSLPGRNSPLHF
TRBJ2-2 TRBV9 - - TGTGCCAGCAGTTCTGGGTCCGGGGCCGGGGAGCTGTTTTTT CASSSGSGAGELFF
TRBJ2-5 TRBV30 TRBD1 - TGTGCCTGGAGTAAAGGGACAGGGGAACAAGAGACCCAGTACTTC CAWSKGTGEQETQYF
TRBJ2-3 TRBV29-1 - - TGCAGCGTTGTTGCTTCAGGGGTTGGTACGCAGTATTTT CSVVASGVGTQYF
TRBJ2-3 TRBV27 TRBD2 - TGTGCCAGCAGGCCTGGGGCGGGGGGGCTAGATACGCAGTATTTT CASRPGAGGLDTQYF
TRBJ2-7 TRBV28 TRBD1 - TGTGCCAGCAGAAAACTACCACAGGGGGCAGCGTACGAGCAGTACTTC CASRKLPQGAAYEQYF
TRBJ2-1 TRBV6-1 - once TGTGCCAGCAGTGAACCCAGGGCGTACAATGAGCAGTTCTTC CASSEPRAYNEQFF
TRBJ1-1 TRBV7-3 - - TGTGCCAGCAGCTTCTATAGACAGGAGGAAGCTTTCTTT CASSFYRQEEAFF
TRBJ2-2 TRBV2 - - TGTGCCAGCAGTGTATGGACCCCGAACACCGGGGAGCTGTTTTTT CASSVWTPNTGELFF
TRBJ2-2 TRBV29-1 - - TGCAGCGTTGCAGGCGGGACCGGGGAGCTGTTTTTT CSVAGGTGELFF
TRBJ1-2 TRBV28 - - TGTGCCAGCAGTCCCGACCAGGATAACTATGGCTACACCTTC CASSPDQDNYGYTF
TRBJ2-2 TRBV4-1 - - TGCGCCAGCAGCCAATGGGTTAGCGACACCGGGGAGCTGTTTTTT CASSQWVSDTGELFF
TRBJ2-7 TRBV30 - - TGTGCCTGGAGTGTAACGCGCGGCCTCGAGCAGTACTTC CAWSVTRGLEQYF
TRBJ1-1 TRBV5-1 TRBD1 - TGCGCCAGCAGCCCACAACCGAGAAGGGGGCGGGGCGACACTGAAGCTTTCTTT CASSPQPRRGRGDTEAFF
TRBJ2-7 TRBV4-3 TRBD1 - TGCGCCAGCAGCCTCGGACAGGCGAGCTCCTACGAGCAGTACTTC CASSLGQASSYEQYF
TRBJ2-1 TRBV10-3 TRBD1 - TGTGCCATCAAAGGGACAGGGGGCCTCGGTGAGCAGTTCTTC CAIKGTGGLGEQFF
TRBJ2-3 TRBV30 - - TGTGCCTGGAGTGTACTGGAGCCCTATACGCAGTATTTT CAWSVLEPYTQYF
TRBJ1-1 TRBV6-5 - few TGTGCCAGCAGGACGAAATGGGGAGCTTTCTTT CASRTKWGAFF
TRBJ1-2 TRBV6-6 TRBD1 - TGTGCCAGCAGTATGACAGGGGATAACTATGGCTACACCTTC CASSMTGDNYGYTF